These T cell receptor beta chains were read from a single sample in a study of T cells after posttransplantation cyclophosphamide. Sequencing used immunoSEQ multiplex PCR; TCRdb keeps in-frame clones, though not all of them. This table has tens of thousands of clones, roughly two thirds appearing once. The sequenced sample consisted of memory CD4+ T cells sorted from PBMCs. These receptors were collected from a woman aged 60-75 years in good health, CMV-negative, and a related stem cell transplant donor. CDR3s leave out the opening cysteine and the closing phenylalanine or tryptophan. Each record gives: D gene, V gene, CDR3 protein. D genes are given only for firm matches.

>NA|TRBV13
ASSLGWGRPNSGTEAF
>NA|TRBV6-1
ASSVSSNQPQH
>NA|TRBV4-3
ASSRKTGYEKLF
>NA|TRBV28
ASRRDLNTEAF
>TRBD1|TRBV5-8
ASSRTGETQY
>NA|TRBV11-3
ASSSIAGNEQF
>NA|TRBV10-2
ASRVDSYGYT
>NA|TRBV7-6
ASSLVGTRETQY
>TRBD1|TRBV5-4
ASSLRTGDTEAF
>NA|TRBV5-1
ASSGAGNTDTQY
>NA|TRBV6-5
ASSTQTVRGYT
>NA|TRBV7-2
ASSPFLTSTDTQY
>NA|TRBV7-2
ASSSRTGVEQY
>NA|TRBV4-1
ASSRTLANEKLF
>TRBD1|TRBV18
ASSNLQGAMNTEAF
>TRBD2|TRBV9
ASSLRLAGGRYNEQF
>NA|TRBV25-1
ASSEFRTGTPF
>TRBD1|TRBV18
ASSDLRTGVTGELF
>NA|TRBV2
ASSRQGRGSGANVLT
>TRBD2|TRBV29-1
SGKRLAGDTQY
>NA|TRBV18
ASSPQYGADQTPIY
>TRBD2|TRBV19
ASSIVGGPLNEQF
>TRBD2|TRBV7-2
ASSLQAGEETQY
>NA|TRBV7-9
ASSLALSEQF
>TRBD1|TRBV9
ASSYHRQGRTDTQY
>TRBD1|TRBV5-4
ASSHRGRDSPLH
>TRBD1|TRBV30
AWEQGGAGKTEAF
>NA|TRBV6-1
ASSLTGYANQPQH
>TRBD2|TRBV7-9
ASSSNRLAGGPGELF
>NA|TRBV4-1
ASSQVAGENTEAF
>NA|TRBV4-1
ASATLMGPRNEQF
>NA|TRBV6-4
ASSTEPGAGELF
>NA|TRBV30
AWGGTANTGELF
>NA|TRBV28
ATVRPGLDEQY
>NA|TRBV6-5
ASSYSRGSGNTIY
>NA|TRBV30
AWTGQHLSGNTIY
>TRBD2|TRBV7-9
ASSLALAGGRETQY
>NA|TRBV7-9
ASSLPPLKAGNTQY
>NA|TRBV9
ASSVRSEGEQF
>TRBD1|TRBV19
ASSKRGQGLEKLF
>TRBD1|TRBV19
ASGVQGLENSPLH
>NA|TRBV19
ASSMGRLRASLSNQPQH
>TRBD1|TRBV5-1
ASRPGQENTGELF
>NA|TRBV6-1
AVAFGSPLH
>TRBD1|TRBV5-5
ASSSAGGGSYNEQF
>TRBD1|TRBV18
ASSPRGQGDYGYT
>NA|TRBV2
ASSESGTQETQY
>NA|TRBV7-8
ASSLNPGGGYGYT
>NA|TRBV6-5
ASSYQGRNNSPLH
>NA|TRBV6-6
ASSLRLSSGANVLT
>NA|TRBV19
ASSIRETYEQY
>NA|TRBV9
ASSETATNTEAF
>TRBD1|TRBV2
ASDRGLNQPQH
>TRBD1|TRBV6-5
ASRSPGTAPDTQY
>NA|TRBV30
AWRRGGYT